This TCR beta chain was retrieved from a study of blood T cell repertoires in COVID-19. Across the study: PBMCs, B-cell-depleted T cells, or T cells were the source of the cDNA or gDNA that made up the material.

The authors' processing: For nucleated cells, counts were estimated from reference gene primer amplification. Data came from immunoSEQ multiplex PCR; TCRdb stores just in-frame clones and leaves some out. V and J calls and clone size are copied from that table; D and trimming were computed from the DNA. In the table there are a few hundred thousand clones, more than 65% of which are singletons. The clonotype comes from a human donor with acute or convalescent COVID-19. The donor label of this sample is uncertain. Sequencing input: peripheral blood.

The CDR3 DNA reads as TGTGCCACCAGTGTCACTTCCGAGACCCAGTACTTC. It codes for CATSVTSETQYF. The chain recombines TRBV24-1 with TRBJ2-5, with no clear D. Germline V gene sequence: CDR1 KGHDR, CDR2 SFDVKD. V was cut by 5 bases and J by 5 bases, with 8 bases left in between. The CDR3 is made up of 12 amino acids.